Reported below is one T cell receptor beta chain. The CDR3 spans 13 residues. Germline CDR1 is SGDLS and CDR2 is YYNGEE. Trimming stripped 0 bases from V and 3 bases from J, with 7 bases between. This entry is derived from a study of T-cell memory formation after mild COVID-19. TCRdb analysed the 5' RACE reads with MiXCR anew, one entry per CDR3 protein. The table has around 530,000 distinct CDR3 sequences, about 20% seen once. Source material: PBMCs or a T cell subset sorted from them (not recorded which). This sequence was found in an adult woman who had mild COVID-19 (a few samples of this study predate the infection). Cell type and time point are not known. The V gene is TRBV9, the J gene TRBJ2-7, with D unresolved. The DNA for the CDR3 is TGTGCCAGCAGCGTAGCGGACCTCTACGAGCAGTACTTC. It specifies CASSVADLYEQYF.